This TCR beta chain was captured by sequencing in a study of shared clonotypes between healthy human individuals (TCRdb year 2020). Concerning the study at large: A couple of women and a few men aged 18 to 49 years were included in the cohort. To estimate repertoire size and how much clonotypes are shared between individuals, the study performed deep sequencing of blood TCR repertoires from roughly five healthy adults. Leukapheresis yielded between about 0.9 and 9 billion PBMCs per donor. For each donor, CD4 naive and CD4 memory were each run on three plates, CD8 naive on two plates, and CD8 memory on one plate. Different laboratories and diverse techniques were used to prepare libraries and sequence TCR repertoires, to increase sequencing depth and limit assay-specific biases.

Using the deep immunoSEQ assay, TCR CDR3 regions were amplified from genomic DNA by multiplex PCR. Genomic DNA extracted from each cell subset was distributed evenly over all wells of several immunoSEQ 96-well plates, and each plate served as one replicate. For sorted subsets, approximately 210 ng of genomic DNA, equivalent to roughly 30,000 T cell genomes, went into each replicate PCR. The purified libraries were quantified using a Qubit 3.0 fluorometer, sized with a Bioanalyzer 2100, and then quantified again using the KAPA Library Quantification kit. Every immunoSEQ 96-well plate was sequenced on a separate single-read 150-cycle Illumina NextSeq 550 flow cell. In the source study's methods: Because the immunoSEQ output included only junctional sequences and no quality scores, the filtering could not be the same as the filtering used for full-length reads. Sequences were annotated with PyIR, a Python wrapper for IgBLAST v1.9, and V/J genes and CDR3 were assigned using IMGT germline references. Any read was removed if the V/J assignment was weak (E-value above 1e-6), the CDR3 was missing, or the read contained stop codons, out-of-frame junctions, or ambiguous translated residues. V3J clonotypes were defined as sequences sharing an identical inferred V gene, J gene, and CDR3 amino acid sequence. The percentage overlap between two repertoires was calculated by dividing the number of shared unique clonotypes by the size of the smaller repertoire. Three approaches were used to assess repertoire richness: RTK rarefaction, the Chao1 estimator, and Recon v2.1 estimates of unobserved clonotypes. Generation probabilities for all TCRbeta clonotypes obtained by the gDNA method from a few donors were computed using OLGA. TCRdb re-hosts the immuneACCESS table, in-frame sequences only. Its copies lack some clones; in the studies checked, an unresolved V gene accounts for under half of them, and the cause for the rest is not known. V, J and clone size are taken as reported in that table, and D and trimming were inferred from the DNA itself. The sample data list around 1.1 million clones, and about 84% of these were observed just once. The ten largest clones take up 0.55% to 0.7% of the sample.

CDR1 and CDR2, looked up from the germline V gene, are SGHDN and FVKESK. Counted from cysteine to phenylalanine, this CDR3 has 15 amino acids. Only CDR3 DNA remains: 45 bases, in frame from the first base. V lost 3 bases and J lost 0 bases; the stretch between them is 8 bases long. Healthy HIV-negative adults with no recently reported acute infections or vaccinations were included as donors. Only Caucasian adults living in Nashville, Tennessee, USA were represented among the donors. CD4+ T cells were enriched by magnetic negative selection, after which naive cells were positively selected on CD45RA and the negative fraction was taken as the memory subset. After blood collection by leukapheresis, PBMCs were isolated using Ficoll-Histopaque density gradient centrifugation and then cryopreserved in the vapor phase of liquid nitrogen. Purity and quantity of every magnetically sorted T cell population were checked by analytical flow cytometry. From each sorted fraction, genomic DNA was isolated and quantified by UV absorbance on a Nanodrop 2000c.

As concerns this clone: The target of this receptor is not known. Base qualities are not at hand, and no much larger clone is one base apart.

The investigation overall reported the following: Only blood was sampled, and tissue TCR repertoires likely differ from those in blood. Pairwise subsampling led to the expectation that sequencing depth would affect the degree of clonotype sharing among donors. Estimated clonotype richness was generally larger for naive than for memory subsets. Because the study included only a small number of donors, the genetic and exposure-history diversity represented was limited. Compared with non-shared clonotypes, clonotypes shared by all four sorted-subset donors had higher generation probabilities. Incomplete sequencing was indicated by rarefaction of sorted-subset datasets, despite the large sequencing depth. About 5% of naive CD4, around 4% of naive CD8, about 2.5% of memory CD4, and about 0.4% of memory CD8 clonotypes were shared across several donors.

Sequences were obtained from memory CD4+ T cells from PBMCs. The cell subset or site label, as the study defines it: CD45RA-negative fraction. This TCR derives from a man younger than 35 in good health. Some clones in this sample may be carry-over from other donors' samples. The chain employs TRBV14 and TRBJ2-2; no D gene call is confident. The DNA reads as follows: TGTGCCAGCAGCCAGGGCAGAACGAACACCGGGGAGCTGTTTTTT. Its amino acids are CASSQGRTNTGELFF. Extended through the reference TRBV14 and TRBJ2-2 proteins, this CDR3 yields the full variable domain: EAGVTQFPSHSVIEKGQTVTLRCDPISGHDNLYWYRRVMGKEIKFLLHFVKESKQDESGMPNNRFLAERTGGTYSTLKVQPAELEDSGVYFCASSQGRTNTGELFFGEGSRLTVL.